Listed below are T cell receptor beta chains from one sample, sequenced in a study of blood T cell repertoires in COVID-19. This table comes from immunoSEQ multiplex PCR, and its TCRdb copy is limited to in-frame clones, with some not included. The table includes some 350,000 clones, roughly 87% detected once. Sequences were obtained from PBMCs or T cells enriched from blood (not recorded which). The source is a woman aged 30 to 39 who had recovered from COVID-19. Each CDR3 is given with its conserved first and last residue. D genes are given only for firm matches. The size entry is marked missing in some rows and otherwise reads once, few, many or a size class.

d_call	v_call	clone_size	j_call	cdr3_nt	cdr3_aa
.	TRBV24-1	.	TRBJ1-1	TGTGCCACCAGCCGAACAGGGCCGAACACTGAAGCTTTCTTT	CATSRTGPNTEAFF
TRBD1	TRBV9	.	TRBJ1-1	TGTGCCAGCAGCTCGACGGGGACAGGGGTTCGTGACACTGAAGCTTTCTTT	CASSSTGTGVRDTEAFF
.	TRBV3-1/TRBV3-2	.	TRBJ2-1	TGTGCCAGCAGTCTTGGGTCAGGCAATTACAATGAGCAGTTCTTC	CASSLGSGNYNEQFF
TRBD2	TRBV19	once	TRBJ2-1	TGTGCCAGTAGTCTGGGACTAGCGGGAGGGAGGGTATACAATGAGCAGTTCTTC	CASSLGLAGGRVYNEQFF
.	TRBV7-9	.	TRBJ2-4	TGTGCCAGCAGCTCCCCGGGGACACAGCTAGCCAAAAACATTCAGTACTTC	CASSSPGTQLAKNIQYF
.	TRBV25-1	.	TRBJ1-4	TGTGCCAGCAGTGGACCGGGGGGAAAACTGTTTTTT	CASSGPGGKLFF
TRBD1	TRBV18	.	TRBJ2-1	TGTGCCAGCTCAGGACAGGGGGGAAATGAGCAGTTCTTC	CASSGQGGNEQFF
.	TRBV14	once	TRBJ2-3	TGTGCCAGCAGCCAAGAGCTAATGGGGGCGGCGATATCAGATACGCAGTATTTT	CASSQELMGAAISDTQYF
.	TRBV7-8	.	TRBJ2-7	TGTGCCAGCAGCCTACAGGGACGGAGTGTGGTCGAGCAGTACTTC	CASSLQGRSVVEQYF
TRBD2	TRBV5-1	.	TRBJ2-3	TGCGCCAGCAGCTCGGGGGGGCCCTCAGATACGCAGTATTTT	CASSSGGPSDTQYF
.	TRBV30	.	TRBJ1-5	TGTGCCTGGAGTGTGCTACAGGGCAATCAGCCCCAGCATTTT	CAWSVLQGNQPQHF
TRBD2	TRBV27	.	TRBJ2-1	TGTGCCAGCAGTTCAACAGCGGGGGGCCATTACAATGAGCAGTTCTTC	CASSSTAGGHYNEQFF
.	TRBV25-1	.	TRBJ2-7	TGTGCCAGCAGTGCGGGGGATGGCGGCGAGCAGTACTTC	CASSAGDGGEQYF
.	TRBV29-1	.	TRBJ2-1	TGCAGCGTTGAATCTGCAGGGCTCTCCTACAATGAGCAGTTCTTC	CSVESAGLSYNEQFF
TRBD1	TRBV28	once	TRBJ2-7	TGTGCCAGCAGCAGATACCAAGGGGGCGCCTACGAGCAGTACTTC	CASSRYQGGAYEQYF
.	TRBV5-5	.	TRBJ1-2	TGTGCCAGCAGCTTGCCCGGGGACTATGGCTACACCTTC	CASSLPGDYGYTF
.	TRBV11-1	.	TRBJ2-1	TGTGCCAGCAAAGAGGGGGACGCTTACAATGAGCAGTTCTTC	CASKEGDAYNEQFF
.	TRBV10-3	once	TRBJ2-1	TGTGCCATCAGCCTCAACAACAATGAGCAGTTCTTC	CAISLNNNEQFF
TRBD2	TRBV2	.	TRBJ2-7	TGTGCCAGCAGTGAAGGCCTAGCGGCCTCCTACGAGCAGTACTTC	CASSEGLAASYEQYF
TRBD1	TRBV9	.	TRBJ2-2	TGTGCCAGCAGCCTCTGGACAGGGGTGGGGACCGGGGAGCTGTTTTTT	CASSLWTGVGTGELFF
TRBD1	TRBV28	.	TRBJ1-2	TGTGCCAGCAGTTTAACGGGACAGGATGGCTACACCTTC	CASSLTGQDGYTF
TRBD1	TRBV28	.	TRBJ1-6	TGTGCCAGCAGTTCCCCGACAGGGGAAGGTTGGGATTCACCCCTCCACTTT	CASSSPTGEGWDSPLHF
TRBD1	TRBV30	.	TRBJ1-5	TGTGCCTGGAGTTCGACAGGGATCAATCAGCCCCAGCATTTT	CAWSSTGINQPQHF
TRBD2	TRBV2	.	TRBJ2-5	TGTGCCAGGACTAGCGCCCAAGAGACCCAGTACTTC	CARTSAQETQYF
TRBD2	TRBV24-1	.	TRBJ2-1	TGTGCCACCAGTGATTTGAGTACGAACAGGACTAGCGGGAGGGTACACAATGAGCAGTTCTTC	CATSDLSTNRTSGRVHNEQFF
TRBD2	TRBV5-1	.	TRBJ2-1	TGCGCCAGCAATTACCTCACTAGCGGGACGTTGGGGGTTGGGAACAATGAGCAGTTCTTC	CASNYLTSGTLGVGNNEQFF
TRBD1	TRBV7-3	.	TRBJ2-5	TGTGCCAGCAGCCGGGACAGGCAAGAGACCCAGTACTTC	CASSRDRQETQYF
.	TRBV7-9	few	TRBJ1-5	TGTGCCAGCAGTCGCTGGGGAGAGAATCAGCCCCAGCATTTT	CASSRWGENQPQHF
TRBD2	TRBV5-1	.	TRBJ2-7	TGCGCCAGCAGCACCCGGGACTACTCCTACGAGCAGTACTTC	CASSTRDYSYEQYF
.	TRBV7-3	.	TRBJ1-1	TGTGCCAGCAGCTTAGGAGGGATCGGTGAAGCTTTCTTT	CASSLGGIGEAFF
TRBD1	TRBV4-1	once	TRBJ1-6	TGCGCCAGCAGCCCCGGACAGGGTAATTCACCCCTCCACTTT	CASSPGQGNSPLHF
.	TRBV7-9	once	TRBJ1-5	TGTGCCAGCAGCTCGGGGAGCAATCAGCCCCAGCATTTT	CASSSGSNQPQHF
.	TRBV5-4	.	TRBJ2-1	TGTGCCAGCAGCTCTCTAGGGGTTGGGTACAATGAGCAGTTCTTC	CASSSLGVGYNEQFF
.	TRBV28	.	TRBJ1-2	TGTGCCAGCAGCCTCGGGACTTATGGCTACACCTTC	CASSLGTYGYTF
TRBD2	TRBV6-5	.	TRBJ2-3	TGTGCCAGCCGAATTACTAGCGGAGCCGGAGATACGCAGTATTTT	CASRITSGAGDTQYF
TRBD1	TRBV4-1	.	TRBJ2-7	TGCGCCAGCAGCCCGGGACAGGACGCTTCCTACGAGCAGTACTTC	CASSPGQDASYEQYF
TRBD2	TRBV28	once	TRBJ2-1	TGTGCCAGCACCGATAGCGGGAGGTCCGATGAGCAGTTCTTC	CASTDSGRSDEQFF
.	TRBV5-4	.	TRBJ2-1	TGTGCCAGCAGCTTGGCAGGGGATAGCTCCTACAATGAGCAGTTCTTC	CASSLAGDSSYNEQFF
TRBD2	TRBV5-1	.	TRBJ2-1	TGCGCCAGCAGCTTGTTGGGCGGGGGCAATGAGCAGTTCTTC	CASSLLGGGNEQFF
TRBD2	TRBV13	.	TRBJ2-5	TGTGCCAGCAGCTTAGGGAGGACTAGCGGCCAAGAGACCCAGTACTTC	CASSLGRTSGQETQYF
TRBD2	TRBV29-1	.	TRBJ2-7	TGCAGCGTTGAAAGGTTTGCTAGCGGGGTCTCCTACGAGCAGTACTTC	CSVERFASGVSYEQYF
.	TRBV25-1	once	TRBJ2-7	TGTGCCAGCAGTGACCAGACGGGGCGGGGCGAGCAGTACTTC	CASSDQTGRGEQYF
.	TRBV28	few	TRBJ2-7	TGTGCCAGCAGTACACAGAACGCCTACGAGCAGTACTTC	CASSTQNAYEQYF
TRBD2	TRBV10-3	.	TRBJ2-3	TGTGCCAGCCGACTAGCGGGGGGCCGGAACGGGGATACGCAGTATTTT	CASRLAGGRNGDTQYF
TRBD1	TRBV5-6	.	TRBJ1-5	TGTGCCAGCAGCTTTGGACAGGGGGGAAGCAATCAGCCCCAGCATTTT	CASSFGQGGSNQPQHF
TRBD1	TRBV9	.	TRBJ2-5	TGTGCCAGCAGCGAACGGGACAGGGTTACCCAGTACTTC	CASSERDRVTQYF
TRBD1	TRBV10-3	.	TRBJ1-2	TGTGCCATCAGGGGATCCGGGACAGTTGTGAGGGGCTACACCTTC	CAIRGSGTVVRGYTF